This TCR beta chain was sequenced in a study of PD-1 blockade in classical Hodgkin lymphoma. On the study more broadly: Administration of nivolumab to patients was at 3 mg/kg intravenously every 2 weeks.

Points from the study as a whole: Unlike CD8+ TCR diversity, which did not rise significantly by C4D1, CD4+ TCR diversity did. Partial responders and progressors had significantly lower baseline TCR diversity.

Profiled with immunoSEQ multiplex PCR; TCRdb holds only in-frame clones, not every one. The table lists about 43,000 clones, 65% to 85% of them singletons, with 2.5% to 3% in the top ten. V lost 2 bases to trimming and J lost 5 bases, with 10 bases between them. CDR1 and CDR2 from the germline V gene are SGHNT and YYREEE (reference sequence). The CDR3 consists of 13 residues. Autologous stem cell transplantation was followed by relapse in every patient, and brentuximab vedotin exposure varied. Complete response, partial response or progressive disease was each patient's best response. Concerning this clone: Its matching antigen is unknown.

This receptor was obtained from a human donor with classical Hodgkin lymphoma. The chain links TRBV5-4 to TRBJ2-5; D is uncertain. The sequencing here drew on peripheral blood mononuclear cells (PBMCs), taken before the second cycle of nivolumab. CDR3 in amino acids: CASSLGSRETQYF. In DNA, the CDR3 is TGTGCCAGCAGCTTAGGGTCAAGGGAGACCCAGTACTTC.